This TCR beta chain was profiled in a study of shared clonotypes between healthy human individuals. Splitting of each subset's genomic DNA was done evenly across several immunoSEQ plates. Only in-frame clones appear in the TCRdb table, and some are missing; sequencing was by immunoSEQ multiplex PCR. Among about 1.5 million clones listed, 98% were seen once. Splitting the CD4+ cells yielded a CD45RA+ naive subset and a CD45RA-negative memory subset. This CDR3 region has 15 residues. V shed 1 base, J shed 1 base, and the junction held 4 bases outside the gene matches. CDR1 and CDR2 from the germline V gene are ENHRY and SYGVKD.

The material sequenced was naive CD4+ T cells sorted from blood. Stated subset: CD45RA+ positively selected. The clonotype was recovered from a man aged 30 to 39 in good health. The chain couples TRBV10-3 to TRBJ2-7, with 7 bases matching TRBD1. The CDR3 DNA reads TGTGCCATCAGTGAGTACCCGGGACAGTCCTACGAGCAGTACTTC. Translation: CAISEYPGQSYEQYF.